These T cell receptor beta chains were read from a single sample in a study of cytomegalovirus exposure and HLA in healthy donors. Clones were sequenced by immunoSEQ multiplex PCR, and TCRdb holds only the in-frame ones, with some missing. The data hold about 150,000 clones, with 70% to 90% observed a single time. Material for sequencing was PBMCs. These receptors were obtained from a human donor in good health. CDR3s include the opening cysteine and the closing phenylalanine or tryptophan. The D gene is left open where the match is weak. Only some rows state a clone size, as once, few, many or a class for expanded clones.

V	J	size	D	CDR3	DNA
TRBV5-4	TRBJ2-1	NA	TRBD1	CASSKDRAYNEQFF	TGTGCCAGCAGCAAGGACAGGGCTTACAATGAGCAGTTCTTC
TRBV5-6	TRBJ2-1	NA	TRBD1	CASSLYGTESYNEQFF	TGTGCCAGCAGCTTGTACGGGACAGAATCCTACAATGAGCAGTTCTTC
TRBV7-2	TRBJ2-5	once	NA	CASRFGETQYF	TGTGCCAGCAGGTTCGGAGAGACCCAGTACTTC
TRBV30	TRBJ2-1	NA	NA	CAWCHGSHNEQFF	TGTGCCTGGTGTCACGGGAGTCACAATGAGCAGTTCTTC
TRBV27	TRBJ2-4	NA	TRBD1	CASSFYLGQGALHIQYF	TGTGCCAGCAGTTTCTATCTAGGACAGGGTGCCTTGCACATTCAGTACTTC
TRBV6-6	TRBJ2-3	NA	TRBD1	CASSSQDRGSDTQYF	TGTGCCAGCAGTTCTCAGGACAGGGGCTCAGATACGCAGTATTTT
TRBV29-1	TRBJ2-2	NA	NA	CSARPDKNTGELFF	TGCAGCGCACGCCCGGACAAGAACACCGGGGAGCTGTTTTTT
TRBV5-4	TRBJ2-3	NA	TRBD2	CASSLLKVRVAGETDTQYF	TGTGCCAGCAGCTTGTTGAAAGTGAGGGTAGCGGGAGAGACAGATACGCAGTATTTT
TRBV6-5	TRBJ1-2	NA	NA	CASREQANYGYTF	TGTGCCAGCAGAGAACAGGCTAACTATGGCTACACCTTC
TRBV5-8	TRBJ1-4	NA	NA	CASSPTGIREKLFF	TGTGCCAGCAGCCCTACAGGGATAAGGGAAAAACTGTTTTTT
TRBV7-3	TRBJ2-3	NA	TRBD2	CASSLSGGALNTQYF	TGTGCCAGCAGCTTAAGCGGGGGGGCTTTGAATACGCAGTATTTT
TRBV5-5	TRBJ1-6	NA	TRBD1	CASSPTGSPSFNSPLHF	TGTGCCAGCAGCCCGACAGGGAGTCCTTCTTTTAATTCACCCCTCCACTTT
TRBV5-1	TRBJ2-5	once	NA	CASSLGGGQETQYF	TGCGCCAGCAGCTTGGGAGGGGGCCAAGAGACCCAGTACTTC
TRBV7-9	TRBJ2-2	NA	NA	CASSLAQSGRGRDGELFF	TGTGCCAGCAGCTTAGCCCAAAGCGGCAGGGGAAGGGACGGGGAGCTGTTTTTT
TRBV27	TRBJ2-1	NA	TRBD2	CASSLGLAGAGEQFF	TGTGCCAGCAGCCTCGGACTAGCGGGAGCCGGTGAGCAGTTCTTC
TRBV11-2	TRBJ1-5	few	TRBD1	CASSQGQGGNQPQHF	TGTGCCAGCAGCCAAGGACAGGGCGGCAATCAGCCCCAGCATTTT
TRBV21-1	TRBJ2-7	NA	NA	CASSKVGPGRVKYF	TGTGCCAGCAGCAAAGTTGGGCCAGGGCGAGTCAAGTACTTC
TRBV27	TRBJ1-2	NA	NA	CASSLEGGPGYTF	TGTGCCAGCAGTTTGGAGGGAGGTCCTGGCTACACCTTC
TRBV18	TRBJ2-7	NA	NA	CASSPRGGGASSYEQYF	TGTGCCAGCTCACCACGAGGAGGCGGGGCAAGCTCCTACGAGCAGTACTTC
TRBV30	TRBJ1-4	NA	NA	CAWGGGVCLFF	TGTGCCTGGGGCGGGGGAGTTTGCCTGTTTTTT
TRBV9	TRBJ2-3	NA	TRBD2	CASSVVAGGRDTQYF	TGTGCCAGCAGCGTAGTTGCGGGGGGGCGAGATACGCAGTATTTT
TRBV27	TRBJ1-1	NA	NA	CASSLGGLAEAFF	TGTGCCAGCAGTTTAGGGGGGTTAGCTGAAGCTTTCTTT
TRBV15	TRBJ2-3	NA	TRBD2	CATSRVVLAGGLTDTQYF	TGTGCCACCAGCAGAGTGGTACTAGCGGGAGGGCTAACAGATACGCAGTATTTT
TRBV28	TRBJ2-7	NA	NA	CASSPGRWEQYF	TGTGCCAGCAGCCCCGGTCGTTGGGAGCAGTACTTC
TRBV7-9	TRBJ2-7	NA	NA	CASSLAAGDEQYF	TGTGCCAGCAGCTTAGCCGCGGGTGACGAGCAGTACTTC
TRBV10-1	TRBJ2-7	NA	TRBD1	CASSETNSGGEQYF	TGCGCCAGCAGTGAGACGAACTCAGGGGGCGAGCAGTACTTC
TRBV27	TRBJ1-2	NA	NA	CASGTPPAGYGYTF	TGTGCCAGCGGAACCCCTCCGGCGGGATATGGCTACACCTTC
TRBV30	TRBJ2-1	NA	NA	CAWSNARYSYNEQFF	TGTGCCTGGAGCAATGCGCGTTACTCCTACAATGAGCAGTTCTTC
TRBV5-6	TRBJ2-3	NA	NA	CASSLYSSAADTQYF	TGTGCCAGCAGCTTGTATAGCTCTGCGGCAGATACGCAGTATTTT
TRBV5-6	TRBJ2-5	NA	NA	CASSLVRGTRQETQYF	TGTGCCAGCAGCTTGGTCAGGGGCACCCGTCAAGAGACCCAGTACTTC
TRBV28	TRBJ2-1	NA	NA	CASSLSRPPNMVGHEQFF	TGTGCCAGCAGTTTAAGCCGCCCCCCCAACATGGTGGGGCATGAGCAGTTCTTC
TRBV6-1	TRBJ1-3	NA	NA	CASYHGHAGNTIYF	TGTGCCAGCTATCATGGACACGCTGGAAACACCATATATTTT
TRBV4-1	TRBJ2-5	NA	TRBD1	CASSQEVTGTGETQYF	TGCGCCAGCAGCCAGGAAGTGACTGGGACAGGAGAGACCCAGTACTTC
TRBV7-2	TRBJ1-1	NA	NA	CASSFPDSKAFF	TGTGCCAGCAGCTTCCCAGACAGTAAAGCTTTCTTT
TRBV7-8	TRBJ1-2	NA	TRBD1	CASSGTGEGGYTF	TGTGCCAGCAGCGGGACAGGAGAGGGGGGCTACACCTTC
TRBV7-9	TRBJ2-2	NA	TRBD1	CASRLGGTGYTGELFF	TGTGCCAGCAGACTGGGGGGGACAGGGTACACCGGGGAGCTGTTTTTT
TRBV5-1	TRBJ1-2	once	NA	CASSRIQSTSGGYGYTF	TGCGCCAGCAGCCGGATTCAGTCGACCTCCGGGGGCTATGGCTACACCTTC
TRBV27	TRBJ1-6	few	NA	CASSLQGNSPLHF	TGTGCCAGCAGTTTACAGGGAAATTCACCCCTCCACTTT
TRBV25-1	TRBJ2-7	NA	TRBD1	CASSRISGTGGGPYEQYF	TGTGCCAGCAGTAGAATATCCGGGACAGGGGGCGGACCCTACGAGCAGTACTTC
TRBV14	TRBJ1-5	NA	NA	CASSQGTRKDNDQPQHF	TGTGCCAGCAGCCAAGGCACCCGAAAGGACAATGATCAGCCCCAGCATTTT
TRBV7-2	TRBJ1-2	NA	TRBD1	CASSPRGQGYTF	TGTGCCAGCAGCCCCAGGGGGCAAGGCTACACCTTC
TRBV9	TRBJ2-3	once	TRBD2	CASSIWTSGSPSTDTQYF	TGTGCCAGCAGCATATGGACTAGCGGGAGCCCTAGCACAGATACGCAGTATTTT
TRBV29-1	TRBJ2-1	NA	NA	CSVTGSSYNEQFF	TGCAGCGTTACAGGGAGCTCCTACAATGAGCAGTTCTTC
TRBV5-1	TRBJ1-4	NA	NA	CASSLGPGQGRNEKLFF	TGCGCCAGCAGCTTGGGGCCGGGACAAGGGCGTAATGAAAAACTGTTTTTT
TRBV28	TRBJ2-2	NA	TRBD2	CASIRAGGPSNTGELFF	TGTGCCAGCATACGAGCGGGAGGGCCCTCTAACACCGGGGAGCTGTTTTTT
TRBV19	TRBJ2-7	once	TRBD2	CASRRTSGSDEQYF	TGTGCCAGTAGGAGGACTAGCGGGAGTGACGAGCAGTACTTC